One and the same sample provided the 15 T cell receptor beta chains below, sequenced in a study of cytomegalovirus exposure and HLA in healthy donors (dated by TCRdb to the late 2010s). To prepare the library, the immunoSEQ multiplex PCR assay was applied. A mixture of 60 forward primers for TCR Vbeta segments and 13 reverse primers for TCR Jbeta segments was used in the multiplex PCR. Imported from immuneACCESS, the table was reduced by TCRdb to in-frame sequences with V and J called. These copies leave out some clones; in studies compared against another copy, an unresolved V gene accounts for under half, and the cause of the remainder is not known. The sample table records about 180,000 clones; roughly 80% of these occur just once. The ten largest clones capture approximately 1.3% of the sample. Specimen: PBMCs. The source of these receptors is a girl aged 10 to 17 in good health and CMV-seropositive.

The V gene is TRBV7-2, the J gene TRBJ1-5; TRBD1 is a possible D gene (5 bases). V lost 5 bases and J lost 0, with 11 bases in between. CDR3 length equals 15 residues. The germline V gene encodes CDR1 SGHTA and CDR2 FQGNSA. CDR3 loop: CASSRDFNSNQPQHF. In nucleotides, the CDR3 is TGTGCCAGCAGCAGGGACTTTAATAGCAATCAGCCCCAGCATTTT.

This sequence joins TRBV10-1 and TRBJ2-7; TRBD2 agrees at 9 bases. Per the germline V gene, CDR1 is WNHNN and CDR2 is SYGVQD (reference sequence). V shed 3 bases, J shed 1 base, and the junction held 7 bases outside the gene matches. This CDR3 contains 16 residues. This CDR3 reads CASSDGSSGTSYEQYF. The CDR3 DNA reads TGCGCCAGCAGTGATGGGTCTAGCGGGACTTCCTACGAGCAGTACTTC.

The V call is TRBV7-3, the J call TRBJ2-1; possible D gene TRBD2, 5 bases. With 6 bases removed from V and 5 bases from J, the gap between germline ends came to 20 bases. The V gene's germline CDR1 is SGHTA and CDR2 FQGTGA. This CDR3 region has 16 residues. The CDR3 DNA reads TGTGCCAGCAGTCTAAGGGCTAGCACTCGACACAATGAGCAGTTCTTC. Its translation: CASSLRASTRHNEQFF.

The genes are TRBV6-1 and TRBJ1-4; no reliable D call. Deletions cut 3 bases from V and 0 bases from J, with 11 bases between. The germline V gene encodes CDR1 MNHNS and CDR2 SASEGT. This CDR3 spans 16 amino acids. CDR3 coding DNA: TGTGCCAGCAGTGACACCTTACTTGCAACTAATGAAAAACTGTTTTTT. This gives the protein CASSDTLLATNEKLFF.

This chain connects TRBV30 to TRBJ2-7; TRBD1 is a possible D gene (5 bases). In germline, CDR1 is GTSNPN, CDR2 SVGIG (reference sequence). This CDR3 spans 13 amino acids. Between the trimmed V and J ends, which lost 8 bases and 4 bases, there was a span of 18 bases. The DNA of the CDR3 is TGTGCCGGGAACTCAGGGCAGGGTTACGAGCAGTACTTC. Translated: CAGNSGQGYEQYF.

The CDR3 bases are TGCGCCAGCAGCTTGAAAGCGGGAGATCAGACCGGGGAGCTGTTTTTT. Residues: CASSLKAGDQTGELFF. V gene TRBV5-1 combines with J gene TRBJ2-2; 8 positions agree with TRBD2. This CDR3 is built from 16 residues. Per germline, CDR1 SGHRS and CDR2 YFSETQ. Trimming took 1 base from V and 5 from J; bases not matched to a gene: 7.

V gene TRBV2 combines with J gene TRBJ2-3; 14 bases are a match to TRBD2. Germline loops: CDR1 SNHLY, CDR2 FYNNEI. This CDR3 spans 14 amino acids. V lost 6 bases, J lost 10 bases, and 6 bases stayed unmatched. The CDR3 loop reads CASSGGTSGSSQYF. For the CDR3, the DNA is TGTGCCAGCAGCGGGGGGACTAGCGGGAGTTCGCAGTATTTT.

V is TRBV6-5 and J is TRBJ2-2; tentative D call: TRBD1 (5 bases). Germline CDR1 and CDR2: MNHEY and SVGAGI. The CDR3 length is 14 residues. V lost 2 bases, J lost 6 bases, and 10 bases lay in between. The CDR3 DNA reads as TGTGCCAGCAGTTACACGGGCAGGGCCGGGGAGCTGTTTTTT. Protein sequence: CASSYTGRAGELFF.

The chain is built from TRBV27 and TRBJ2-2; 11 positions match TRBD1. Per the germline V gene, CDR1 is MNHEY and CDR2 is SMNVEV (reference sequence). The CDR3 consists of 17 residues. Trimming removed 4 bases from V and 0 bases from J; junction bases left unmatched: 4. Here the CDR3 reads CASSSPGQGANTGELFF. In DNA, the CDR3 is TGTGCCAGCAGTTCGCCGGGACAGGGGGCGAACACCGGGGAGCTGTTTTTT.

V and J are TRBV19 and TRBJ2-7; 12 bases align to TRBD1. The J segment lost 4 bases and the V segment lost 7 bases, leaving 5 bases of the junction unmatched. Germline loops: CDR1 LNHDA, CDR2 SQIVND (reference sequence). CDR3 length: 14 amino acids. The CDR3 protein is CASKQGQGAYEQYF. CDR3 DNA: TGTGCCAGTAAGCAGGGACAGGGGGCATACGAGCAGTACTTC.

This clone was seen a handful of times. The rearrangement joins TRBV6-5 to TRBJ1-2; 10 bases are a match to TRBD1. Trimming removed 8 bases from V and 5 bases from J; junction bases left unmatched: 5. The CDR3 has 13 residues. CDR1 is MNHEY, CDR2 SVGAGI, per germline. CDR3 in amino acids: CASAGQGVYGYTF. For the CDR3, the DNA is TGTGCCAGCGCAGGACAGGGGGTTTATGGCTACACCTTC.

This sequence joins TRBV10-3 and TRBJ2-5; no definite D call. This CDR3 region has 13 residues. V was trimmed by 4 bases and J by 1 base, leaving 7 bases between them. Germline V CDR1 and CDR2: ENHRY, SYGVKD. This CDR3 is CAISGSGQETQYF. Here the CDR3 DNA reads TGTGCCATCAGTGGATCAGGCCAAGAGACCCAGTACTTC.

The chain carries TRBV10-2 and TRBJ1-1; D remains ambiguous. Germline V gene lookup returns CDR1 WSHSY and CDR2 SAAADI. The CDR3 totals 13 residues. The germline V and J ends were trimmed by 6 bases and 10 bases, with 18 bases remaining between them. The DNA for the CDR3 is TGCGCCAGCAGAGGCCCCGGTTCCAGCGGAGCTTTCTTT. This sequence encodes CASRGPGSSGAFF.

The chain has TRBV6-5 and TRBJ1-2; 9 bases match TRBD1. With V trimmed by 6 bases and J by 2 bases, 7 bases remained unmatched. From germline, CDR1 is MNHEY and CDR2 SVGAGI. This CDR3 is 15 amino acids long. CDR3 residues: CASSIQGAGNYGYTF. The CDR3 DNA is TGTGCCAGCAGCATACAGGGGGCAGGGAACTATGGCTACACCTTC.

V and J are TRBV27 and TRBJ1-1, with 8 bases lining up with TRBD1. Germline CDR1 is MNHEY and CDR2 is SMNVEV (reference sequence). CDR3 length: 16 residues. V lost 2 bases to trimming and J lost 5 bases; unmatched junction nucleotides: 10. CDR3 sequence (DNA): TGTGCCAGCAGTTTACTACTACAGGGGGGAATTACTGAAGCTTTCTTT. Encoded protein: CASSLLLQGGITEAFF.